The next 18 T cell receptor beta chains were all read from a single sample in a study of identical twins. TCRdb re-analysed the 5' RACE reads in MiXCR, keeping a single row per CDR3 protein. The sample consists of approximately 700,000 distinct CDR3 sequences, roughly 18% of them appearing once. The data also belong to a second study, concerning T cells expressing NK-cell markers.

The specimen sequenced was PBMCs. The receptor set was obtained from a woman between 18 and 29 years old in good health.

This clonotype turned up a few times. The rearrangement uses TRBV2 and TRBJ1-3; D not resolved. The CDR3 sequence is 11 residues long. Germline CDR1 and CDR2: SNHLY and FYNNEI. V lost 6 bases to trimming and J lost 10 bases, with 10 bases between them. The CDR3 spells CASSLSNTIYF. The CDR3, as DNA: TGTGCCAGCAGCTTGAGTAATACCATATATTTT.

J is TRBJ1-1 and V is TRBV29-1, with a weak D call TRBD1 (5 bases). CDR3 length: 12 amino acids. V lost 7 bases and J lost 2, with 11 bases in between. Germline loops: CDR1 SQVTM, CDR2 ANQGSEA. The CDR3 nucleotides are TGCAGCGCGGGACGGGGAAACACTGAAGCTTTCTTT. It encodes CSAGRGNTEAFF.

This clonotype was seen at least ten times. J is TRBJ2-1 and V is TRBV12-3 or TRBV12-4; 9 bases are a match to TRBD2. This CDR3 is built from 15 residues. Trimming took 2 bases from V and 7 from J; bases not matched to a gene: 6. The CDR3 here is CASSLLAGPENEQFF. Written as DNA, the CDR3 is TGTGCCAGCAGTTTACTAGCGGGACCTGAGAATGAGCAGTTCTTC.

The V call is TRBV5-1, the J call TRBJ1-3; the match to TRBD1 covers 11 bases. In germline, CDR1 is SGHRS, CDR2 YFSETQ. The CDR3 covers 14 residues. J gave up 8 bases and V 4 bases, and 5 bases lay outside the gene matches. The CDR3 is CASSGTGGGDTIYF. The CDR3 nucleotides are TGCGCCAGCAGCGGGACAGGGGGAGGAGACACCATATATTTT.

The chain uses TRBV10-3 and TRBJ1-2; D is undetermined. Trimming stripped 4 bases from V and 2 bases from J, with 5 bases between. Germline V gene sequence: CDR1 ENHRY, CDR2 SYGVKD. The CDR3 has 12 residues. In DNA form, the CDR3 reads TGTGCCATCAGTGGGCAGAACTATGGCTACACCTTC. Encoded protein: CAISGQNYGYTF.

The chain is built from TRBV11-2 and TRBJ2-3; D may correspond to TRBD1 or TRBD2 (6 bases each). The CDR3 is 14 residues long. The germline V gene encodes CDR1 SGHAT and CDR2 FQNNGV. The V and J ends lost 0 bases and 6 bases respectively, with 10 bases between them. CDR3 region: CASSLDTGADTQYF. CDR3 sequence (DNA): TGTGCCAGCAGCTTAGATACGGGGGCGGATACGCAGTATTTT. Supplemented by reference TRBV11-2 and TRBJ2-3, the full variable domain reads EAGVAQSPRYKIIEKRQSVAFWCNPISGHATLYWYQQILGQGPKLLIQFQNNGVVDDSQLPKDRFSAERLKGVDSTLKIQPAKLEDSAVYLCASSLDTGADTQYFGPGTRLTVL.

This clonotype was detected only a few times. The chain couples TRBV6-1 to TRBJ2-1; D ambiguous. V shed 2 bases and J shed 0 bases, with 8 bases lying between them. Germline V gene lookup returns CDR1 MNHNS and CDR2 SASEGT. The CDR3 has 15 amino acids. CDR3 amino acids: CASSEPPSSYNEQFF. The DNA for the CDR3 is TGTGCCAGCAGTGAACCCCCAAGCTCCTACAATGAGCAGTTCTTC.

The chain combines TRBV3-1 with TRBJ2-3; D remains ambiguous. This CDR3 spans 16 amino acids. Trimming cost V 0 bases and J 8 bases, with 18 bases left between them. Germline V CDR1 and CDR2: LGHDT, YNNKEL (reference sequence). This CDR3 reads CASSQDWGSSPVTQYF. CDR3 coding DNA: TGTGCCAGCAGCCAAGATTGGGGAAGTAGTCCGGTTACGCAGTATTTT.

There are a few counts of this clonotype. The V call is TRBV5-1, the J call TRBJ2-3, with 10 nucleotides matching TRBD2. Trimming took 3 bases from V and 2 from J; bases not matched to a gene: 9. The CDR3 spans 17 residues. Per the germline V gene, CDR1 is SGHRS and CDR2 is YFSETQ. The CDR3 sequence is CASSYDGLADYTDTQYF. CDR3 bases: TGCGCCAGCAGCTACGATGGACTAGCGGATTACACAGATACGCAGTATTTT.

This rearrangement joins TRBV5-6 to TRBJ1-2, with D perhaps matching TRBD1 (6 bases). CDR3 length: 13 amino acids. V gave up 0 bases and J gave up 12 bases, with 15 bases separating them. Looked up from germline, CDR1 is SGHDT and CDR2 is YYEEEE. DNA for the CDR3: TGTGCCAGCAGCTTGGCCATGGCAGGGGCCGACACCTTC. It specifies CASSLAMAGADTF.

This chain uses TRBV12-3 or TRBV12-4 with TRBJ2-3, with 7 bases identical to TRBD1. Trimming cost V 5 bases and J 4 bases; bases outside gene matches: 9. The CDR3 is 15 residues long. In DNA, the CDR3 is TGTGCCAGCAGTCTTTTTCGACAGGGCCCAGATACGCAGTATTTT. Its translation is CASSLFRQGPDTQYF.

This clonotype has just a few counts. CDR3 sequence: CASGRTSGRAGEQYF. The CDR3 DNA sequence: TGTGCCAGCGGTCGGACTAGCGGGAGGGCGGGGGAGCAGTACTTC. This rearrangement joins TRBV7-2 to TRBJ2-7; TRBD2 agrees at 15 bases. The CDR3 spans 15 residues. CDR1 and CDR2 from the germline V gene are SGHTA and FQGNSA. V trimming: 8 bases; J trimming: 7 bases; junction bases outside the gene matches: 9.

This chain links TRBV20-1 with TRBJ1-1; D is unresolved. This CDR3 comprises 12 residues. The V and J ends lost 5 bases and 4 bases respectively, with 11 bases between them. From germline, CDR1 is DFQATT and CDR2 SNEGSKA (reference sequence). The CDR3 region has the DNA TGCAGTGCTTACCCCGAGGCCACTGAAGCTTTCTTT. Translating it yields CSAYPEATEAFF.

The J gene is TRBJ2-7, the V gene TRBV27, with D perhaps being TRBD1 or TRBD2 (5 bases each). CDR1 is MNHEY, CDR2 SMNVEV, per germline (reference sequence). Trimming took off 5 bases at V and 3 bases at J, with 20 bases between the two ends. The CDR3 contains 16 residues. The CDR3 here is CASSPTFGTIIYEQYF. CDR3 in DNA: TGTGCCAGCAGTCCGACCTTCGGGACGATCATCTACGAGCAGTACTTC.

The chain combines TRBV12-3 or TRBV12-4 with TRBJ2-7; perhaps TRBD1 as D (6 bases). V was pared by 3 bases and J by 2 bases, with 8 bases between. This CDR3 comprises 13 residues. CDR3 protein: CASSFRQAYEQYF. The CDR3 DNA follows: TGTGCCAGCAGTTTTCGACAGGCCTACGAGCAGTACTTC.

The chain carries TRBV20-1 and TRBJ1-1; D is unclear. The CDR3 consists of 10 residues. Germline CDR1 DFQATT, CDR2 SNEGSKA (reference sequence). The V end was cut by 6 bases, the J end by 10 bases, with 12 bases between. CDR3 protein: CSAERHLAFF. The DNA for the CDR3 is TGCAGTGCCGAGCGTCATCTAGCTTTCTTT.

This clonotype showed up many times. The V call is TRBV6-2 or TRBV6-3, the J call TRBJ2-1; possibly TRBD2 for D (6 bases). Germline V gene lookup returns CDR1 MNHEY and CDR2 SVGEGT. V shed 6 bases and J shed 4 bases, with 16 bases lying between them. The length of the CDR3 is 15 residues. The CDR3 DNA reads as TGTGCCAGCAGCGGACCGGAGCGGGCGTACAATGAGCAGTTCTTC. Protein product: CASSGPERAYNEQFF.

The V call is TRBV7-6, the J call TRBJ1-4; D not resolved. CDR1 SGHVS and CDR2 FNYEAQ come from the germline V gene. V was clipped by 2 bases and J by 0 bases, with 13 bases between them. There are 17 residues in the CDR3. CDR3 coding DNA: TGTGCCAGCAGCTTAAGTGTACGGCCAGCAACTAATGAAAAACTGTTTTTT. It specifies CASSLSVRPATNEKLFF.